This passage covers 9 T cell receptor beta chains from one sample sequenced in a study of shared clonotypes between healthy human individuals. Clones were read by immunoSEQ multiplex PCR, and TCRdb kept only the in-frame ones, dropping some. This sample carries about 2.3 million clones, 85% to 95% of them seen once, and the ten largest clones take around 0.38%. Sequenced: naive CD4+ T cells from PBMCs. The subset was: CD45RA+ positively selected. These receptors were taken from a man between 18 and 35 years old in good health. Some clones in this sample may be carry-over from other donors' samples.

The rearrangement links TRBV6-6 to TRBJ2-6, with TRBD2 as a possible D gene (5 bases). CDR1 and CDR2 (germline): MNHNY, SVGAGI (reference sequence). Trimming cost V 8 bases and J 2 bases, with 7 bases left between them. The CDR3 has 13 amino acids. CDR3 DNA: TGTGCCAGCGCCGGGGCTGGGGCCAACGTCCTGACTTTC. This encodes CASAGAGANVLTF.

Regarding this clone: This same CDR3 is encoded by further DNA sequences in the sample. The V gene is TRBV6-6, the J gene TRBJ2-5, with D maybe TRBD2 (5 bases). Between the trimmed V and J ends, which lost 3 bases and 5 bases, there was a span of 10 bases. Germline-derived CDR1 and CDR2 are MNHNY and SVGAGI (reference sequence). The CDR3 covers 13 residues. CDR3 loop: CASSYGGSETQYF. Written as DNA, the CDR3 is TGTGCCAGCAGTTATGGAGGAAGTGAGACCCAGTACTTC.

The chain links TRBV19 to TRBJ2-2, with D possibly being TRBD2 (6 bases). Germline CDR1 LNHDA, CDR2 SQIVND (reference sequence). V lost 3 bases to trimming and J lost 7 bases, with 9 bases between them. The CDR3 covers 13 residues. The CDR3 DNA sequence: TGTGCCAGTAGTATTGCGGGGATCGGGGAGCTGTTTTTT. Its translation: CASSIAGIGELFF.

Points on this clone: At the DNA level, this CDR3 is encoded by other sequences in the same sample as well. This chain joins TRBV18 and TRBJ2-7; no firm D call. V was trimmed by 3 bases and J by 4 bases, leaving 13 bases between them. CDR3 length: 14 residues. Germline assignment: CDR1 KGHSH and CDR2 LQKENI. In DNA form, the CDR3 reads TGTGCCAGCTCACCGGGCTTGACATCTTACGAGCAGTACTTC. Translated: CASSPGLTSYEQYF.

The genes are TRBV7-2 and TRBJ2-1; D ambiguous. Germline V gives CDR1 SGHTA, CDR2 FQGNSA. The CDR3 has 13 amino acids. V shed 2 bases and J shed 4 bases, with 6 bases lying between them. The CDR3 sequence is CASSLYTYNEQFF. The CDR3 DNA sequence: TGTGCCAGCAGCTTATACACATACAATGAGCAGTTCTTC.

The CDR3: CASSLFSLERAEWNEQFF. CDR3 bases: TGTGCCAGCAGCTTATTTTCACTCGAGCGGGCGGAATGGAATGAGCAGTTCTTC. The chain combines TRBV7-9 with TRBJ2-1, with D tentatively TRBD2 (6 bases). Germline values: CDR1 SEHNR, CDR2 FQNEAQ (reference sequence). The CDR3 covers 18 residues. V lost 2 bases and J lost 7, with 24 bases in between.

V and J are TRBV9 and TRBJ2-5; D remains ambiguous. Germline loops: CDR1 SGDLS, CDR2 YYNGEE. CDR3 length: 13 amino acids. Trimming removed 4 bases from V and 3 bases from J, with 10 bases in between. The CDR3 protein is CASSPSGEETQYF. The CDR3 bases are TGTGCCAGCAGCCCTTCCGGAGAAGAGACCCAGTACTTC.

Comment on this clone: Other nucleotide sequences in the sample specify the same CDR3. This sequence joins TRBV28 and TRBJ1-5; 7 bases fit TRBD1. Germline V gene data show CDR1 as MDHEN and CDR2 as SYDVKM. The J segment lost 3 bases and the V segment lost 3 bases, leaving 5 bases of the junction unmatched. This CDR3 contains 15 residues. CDR3 amino acids: CASSFPDRFNQPQHF. CDR3 nucleotide sequence: TGTGCCAGCAGTTTTCCGGACAGGTTCAATCAGCCCCAGCATTTT.

This chain connects TRBV13 to TRBJ2-3; 14 bases are a match to TRBD2. This CDR3 region has 20 residues. The V gene's germline CDR1 is PRHDT and CDR2 FYEKMQ (reference sequence). V dropped 4 bases and J dropped 0; count of bases not matched to a gene: 12. The CDR3: CASSSPGLAGAGTSTDTQYF. The CDR3 DNA reads TGTGCCAGCAGCTCGCCGGGACTAGCGGGAGCGGGGACTAGCACAGATACGCAGTATTTT.